This paragraph covers one T cell receptor (beta chain) sequence. TCRdb independently ran MiXCR on the 5' RACE reads; one entry per CDR3 protein. The data hold under 70,000 distinct CDR3 sequences, with around 5.6% observed a single time. This specimen comes from a study of early T cells in non-severe SARS-CoV-2 infection. The ends were cut back, 4 bases at V and 7 bases at J, with 10 bases in the middle. Per the germline V gene, CDR1 is LGHDT and CDR2 is YNNKEL (reference sequence). The CDR3 runs 13 residues. Material: whole blood. This TCR derives from an adult who was a healthcare worker with PCR-confirmed SARS-CoV-2 infection or an uninfected control (not recorded which). The genes are TRBV3-1 and TRBJ2-2; D could derive from TRBD1 or TRBD2 (5 bases each). CDR3 bases: TGTGCCAGCAGCCGGGACGCTTTCGGGGAGCTGTTTTTT. Its translation: CASSRDAFGELFF.